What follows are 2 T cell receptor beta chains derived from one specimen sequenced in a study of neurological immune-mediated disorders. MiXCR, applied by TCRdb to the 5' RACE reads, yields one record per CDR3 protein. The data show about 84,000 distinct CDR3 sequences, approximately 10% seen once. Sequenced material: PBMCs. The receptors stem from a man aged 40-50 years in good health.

The CDR3 sequence: CASSGSGKETQYF. CDR3 coding DNA: TGTGCCAGCAGTGGGTCCGGGAAAGAGACCCAGTACTTC. This chain links TRBV2 with TRBJ2-5, with D possibly matching TRBD2 (5 bases). The CDR3 has 13 amino acids. V shed 4 bases and J shed 3 bases, with 9 bases lying between them. Germline CDR1 reads SNHLY; CDR2 reads FYNNEI.

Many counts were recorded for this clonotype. The CDR3 coding sequence is TGCGCCAGCAGCTTAGGCCTCTTGGAGGGTGAGGAGACCCAGTACTTC. Translating it yields CASSLGLLEGEETQYF. The chain uses TRBV5-1 and TRBJ2-5; possibly TRBD2 for D (6 bases). The V gene lost 2 bases and the J gene lost 5 bases, with 19 bases spanning the gap. Germline CDR1 SGHRS, CDR2 YFSETQ. There are 16 residues in the CDR3.